This TCR beta chain was captured in a study of CD8 T cells in Susac syndrome. FACS enriched CD8+ TEMRA cells, while bulk CD8+ and CD4+ were negatively isolated. After extraction with the RNeasy kit, roughly 0.5 to 1 ug of the RNA was reverse transcribed using random hexamers. TCR beta CDR3 was amplified by immunoSEQ multiplex PCR. This amplification extended across 54 Vbeta and 13 Jbeta segments. TCRdb used MiXCR to reprocess the immunoSEQ multiplex PCR reads, holding one entry per CDR3 protein. This sample has some 300,000 distinct CDR3 sequences, with approximately 91% found just once. Input material: CD8+ T cells from PBMCs. The source of this sequence is a human donor with multiple sclerosis.

The CDR3 sequence: CSALTGTSYEQYF. The CDR3 DNA sequence: TGCAGTGCGCTTACAGGGACCTCCTACGAGCAGTACTTC. The V and J genes are TRBV20-1 and TRBJ2-7; tentative D call: TRBD1 (6 bases). Trimming pared 6 bases from V and 0 bases from J, leaving 12 bases between. Germline-derived CDR1 and CDR2 are DFQATT and SNEGSKA (reference sequence). This CDR3 spans 13 amino acids.